The text below deals with one TCR beta chain. The data are from a study of blood T cell repertoires in COVID-19. As for the study in general: Samples taken during acute and convalescent COVID-19 were collected in the United States, Italy and Spain. PBMCs, B-cell-depleted T cells, or T cells provided the cDNA or gDNA that made up the material.

In the original processing: The authors estimated nucleated cell counts from reference gene primer amplification. Here immunoSEQ multiplex PCR was the method, and the copy in TCRdb shows in-frame clones only, minus some. That table is the source of V, J and clone size, and D and trimming were worked out from the DNA. The sample lists about 23,000 clones; about 86% were seen once. V gave up 4 bases and J gave up 5 bases, with 6 bases separating them. CDR1 is MNHEY, CDR2 SVGEGT, per germline. The CDR3 is 12 amino acids. This sequence was found in a human donor with acute or convalescent COVID-19. The donor label of this sample is uncertain. Sequences were obtained from peripheral blood. The chain has TRBV6-2 or TRBV6-3 and TRBJ2-1; D not certain. CDR3 loop: CASSSSHNEQFF. CDR3 DNA sequence: TGTGCCAGCAGTTCAAGCCACAATGAGCAGTTCTTC.